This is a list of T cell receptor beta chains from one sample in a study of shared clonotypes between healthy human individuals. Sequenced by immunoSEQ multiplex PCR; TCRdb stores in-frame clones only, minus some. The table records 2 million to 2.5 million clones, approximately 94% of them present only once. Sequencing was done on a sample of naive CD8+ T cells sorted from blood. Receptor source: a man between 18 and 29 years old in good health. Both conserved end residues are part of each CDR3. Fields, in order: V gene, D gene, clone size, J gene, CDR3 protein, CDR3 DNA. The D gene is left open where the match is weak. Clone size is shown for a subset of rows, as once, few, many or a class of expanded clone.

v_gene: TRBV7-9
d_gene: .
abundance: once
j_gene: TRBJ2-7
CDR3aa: CASSLSLLTYEQYF
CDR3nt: TGTGCCAGCAGCTTAAGCCTGTTGACCTACGAGCAGTACTTC

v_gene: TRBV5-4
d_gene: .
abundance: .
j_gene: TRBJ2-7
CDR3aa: CASSEGVLYEQYF
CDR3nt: TGTGCCAGCAGTGAGGGGGTGCTTTACGAGCAGTACTTC

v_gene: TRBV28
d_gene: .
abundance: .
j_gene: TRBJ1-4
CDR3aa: CASNDRENEKLFF
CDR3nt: TGTGCCAGCAACGACAGAGAGAATGAAAAACTGTTTTTT

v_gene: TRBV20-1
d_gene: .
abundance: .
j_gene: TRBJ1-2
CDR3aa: CTTNYGYTF
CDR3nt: TGCACCACTAACTATGGCTACACCTTC

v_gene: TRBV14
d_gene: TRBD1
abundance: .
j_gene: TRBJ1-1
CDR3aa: CASSQTGAYAGVTEAFF
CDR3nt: TGTGCCAGCAGCCAGACAGGGGCTTACGCAGGCGTAACTGAAGCTTTCTTT

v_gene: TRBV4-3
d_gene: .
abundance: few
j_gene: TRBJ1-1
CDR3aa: CASSQVGQNTEAFF
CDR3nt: TGCGCCAGCAGCCAAGTTGGACAGAACACTGAAGCTTTCTTT

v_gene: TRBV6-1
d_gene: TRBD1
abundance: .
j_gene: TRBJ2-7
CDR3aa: CASLNRGQYYEQYF
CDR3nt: TGTGCCAGCTTGAACAGGGGGCAATACTACGAGCAGTACTTC

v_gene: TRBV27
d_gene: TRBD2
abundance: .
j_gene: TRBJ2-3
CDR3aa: CASSLTGGAGFTDTQYF
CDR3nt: TGTGCCAGCAGTTTGACTGGGGGAGCGGGATTCACAGATACGCAGTATTTT

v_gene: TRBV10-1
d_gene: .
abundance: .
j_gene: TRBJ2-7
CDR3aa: CASSDGRGYEQYF
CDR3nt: TGCGCCAGCAGTGATGGCCGAGGCTACGAGCAGTACTTC

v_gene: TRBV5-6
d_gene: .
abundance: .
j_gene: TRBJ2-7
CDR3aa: CASSLGFGGLEQYF
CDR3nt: TGTGCCAGCAGCTTGGGGTTTGGGGGTCTCGAGCAGTACTTC

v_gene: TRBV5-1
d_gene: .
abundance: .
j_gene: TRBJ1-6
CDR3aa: CASSLAQGTGSPLHF
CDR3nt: TGCGCCAGCAGCTTGGCCCAGGGGACGGGTTCACCCCTCCACTTT

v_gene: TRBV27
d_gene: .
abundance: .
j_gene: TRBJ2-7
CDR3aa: CASSPMPVEQYF
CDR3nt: TGTGCCAGCAGTCCTATGCCGGTCGAGCAGTACTTC

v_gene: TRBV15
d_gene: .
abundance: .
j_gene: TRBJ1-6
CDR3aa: CATSSGRSSYNSPLHF
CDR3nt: TGTGCCACCAGCTCGGGACGCAGCTCCTATAATTCACCCCTCCACTTT

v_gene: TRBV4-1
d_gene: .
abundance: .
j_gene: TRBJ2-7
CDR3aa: CASSQPSSGFYEQYF
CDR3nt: TGCGCCAGCAGCCAACCTTCCTCGGGGTTTTACGAGCAGTACTTC

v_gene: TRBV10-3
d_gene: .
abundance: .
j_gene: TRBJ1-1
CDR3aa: CAISDPTGTEAFF
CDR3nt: TGTGCCATCAGTGATCCTACAGGCACTGAAGCTTTCTTT

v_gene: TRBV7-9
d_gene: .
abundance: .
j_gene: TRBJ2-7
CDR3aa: CASSFRALEQYF
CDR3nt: TGTGCCAGCAGCTTCAGAGCCCTCGAGCAGTACTTC

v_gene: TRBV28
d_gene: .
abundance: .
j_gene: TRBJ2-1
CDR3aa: CASSLTDGSFNEQFF
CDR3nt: TGTGCCAGCAGTTTGACGGACGGGAGTTTCAATGAGCAGTTCTTC

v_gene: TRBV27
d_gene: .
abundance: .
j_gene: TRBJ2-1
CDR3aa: CASSLSRELSYNEQFF
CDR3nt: TGTGCCAGCAGTTTATCCCGGGAGCTCTCCTACAATGAGCAGTTCTTC

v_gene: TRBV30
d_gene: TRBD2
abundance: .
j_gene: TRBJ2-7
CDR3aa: CAWAPTSGGYEQYF
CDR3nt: TGTGCCTGGGCCCCCACTAGCGGGGGCTACGAGCAGTACTTC

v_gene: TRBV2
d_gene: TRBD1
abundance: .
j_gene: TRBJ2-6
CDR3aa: CASSWDSLSGANVLTF
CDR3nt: TGTGCCAGCAGTTGGGACAGCCTCTCTGGGGCCAACGTCCTGACTTTC

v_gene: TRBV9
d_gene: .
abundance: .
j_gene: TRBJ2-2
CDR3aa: CASSVGRGYTGELFF
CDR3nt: TGTGCCAGCAGCGTAGGGAGGGGGTACACCGGGGAGCTGTTTTTT

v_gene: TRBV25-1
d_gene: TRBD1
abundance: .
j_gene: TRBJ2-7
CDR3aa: CASSHPGTGVPYEQYF
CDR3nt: TGTGCCAGCAGCCATCCCGGGACAGGGGTCCCCTACGAGCAGTACTTC

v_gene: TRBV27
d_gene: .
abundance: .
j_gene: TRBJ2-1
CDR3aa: CASTRGTRPYNEQFF
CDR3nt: TGTGCCAGCACCAGGGGGACTAGACCCTACAATGAGCAGTTCTTC

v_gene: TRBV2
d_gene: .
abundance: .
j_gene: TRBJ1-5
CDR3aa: CASRRGSDSNQPQHF
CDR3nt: TGTGCCAGCAGGCGCGGGTCCGATAGCAATCAGCCCCAGCATTTT

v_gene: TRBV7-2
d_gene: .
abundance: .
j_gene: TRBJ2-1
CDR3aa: CASSLKWDSYNEQFF
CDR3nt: TGTGCCAGCAGCTTAAAGTGGGACTCCTACAATGAGCAGTTCTTC

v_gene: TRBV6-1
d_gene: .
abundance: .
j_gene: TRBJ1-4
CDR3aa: CASSEAVTRAQDEKLFF
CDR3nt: TGTGCCAGCAGTGAAGCGGTTACAAGGGCCCAAGATGAAAAACTGTTTTTT

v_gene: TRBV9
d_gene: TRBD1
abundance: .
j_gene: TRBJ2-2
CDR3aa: CASSDDRGRAGELFF
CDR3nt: TGTGCCAGCAGCGACGACAGGGGCCGGGCCGGGGAGCTGTTTTTT

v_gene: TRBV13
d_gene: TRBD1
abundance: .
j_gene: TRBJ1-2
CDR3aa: CASSYDRGLVGYTF
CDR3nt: TGTGCCAGCAGCTACGACAGGGGGCTGGTAGGCTACACCTTC

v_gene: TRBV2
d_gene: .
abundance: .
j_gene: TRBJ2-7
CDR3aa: CASSLYEQYF
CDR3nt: TGTGCCAGCAGCCTTTACGAGCAGTACTTC

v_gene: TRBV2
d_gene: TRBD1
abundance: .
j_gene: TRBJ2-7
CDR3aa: CASSPDRVGEQYF
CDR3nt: TGTGCCAGCAGCCCGGACAGGGTGGGGGAGCAGTACTTC

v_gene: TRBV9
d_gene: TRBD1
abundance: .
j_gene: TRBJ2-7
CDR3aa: CASSLGQAISYEQYF
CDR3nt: TGTGCCAGCAGTTTGGGACAGGCTATATCCTACGAGCAGTACTTC

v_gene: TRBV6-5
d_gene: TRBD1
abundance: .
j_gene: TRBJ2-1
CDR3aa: CASTNDRGLHNEQFF
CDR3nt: TGTGCCAGCACCAATGACAGGGGGCTGCACAATGAGCAGTTCTTC

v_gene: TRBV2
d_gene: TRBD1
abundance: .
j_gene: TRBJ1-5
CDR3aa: CASSDGQGGYNQPQHF
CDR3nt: TGTGCCAGCAGTGACGGACAGGGGGGATATAATCAGCCCCAGCATTTT

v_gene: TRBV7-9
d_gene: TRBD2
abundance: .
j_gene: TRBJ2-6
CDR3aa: CASSLGREVGAGANVLTF
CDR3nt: TGTGCCAGCAGCTTAGGGCGGGAGGTTGGAGCTGGGGCCAACGTCCTGACTTTC

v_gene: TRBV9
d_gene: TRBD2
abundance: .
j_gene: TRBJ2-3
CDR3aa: CASSVEASGRSDTQYF
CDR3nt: TGTGCCAGCAGCGTAGAGGCTAGCGGGAGGTCAGATACGCAGTATTTT

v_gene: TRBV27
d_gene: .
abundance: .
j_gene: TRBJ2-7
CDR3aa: CASSSRDSFYEQYF
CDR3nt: TGTGCCAGCAGTTCAAGGGACTCGTTCTACGAGCAGTACTTC

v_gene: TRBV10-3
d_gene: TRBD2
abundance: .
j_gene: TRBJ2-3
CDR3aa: CASGVSSGSTDTQYF
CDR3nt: TGTGCCAGCGGAGTCTCTAGCGGTTCCACAGATACGCAGTATTTT

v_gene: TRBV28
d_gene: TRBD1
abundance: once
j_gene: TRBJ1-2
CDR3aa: CASSKTGGGYGYTF
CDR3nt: TGTGCCAGCAGCAAGACAGGGGGGGGCTATGGCTACACCTTC

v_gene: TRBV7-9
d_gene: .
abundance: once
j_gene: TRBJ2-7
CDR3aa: CASSQLTTGGVAEYEQYF
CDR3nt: TGTGCCAGCAGCCAATTGACGACCGGAGGGGTAGCGGAATACGAGCAGTACTTC

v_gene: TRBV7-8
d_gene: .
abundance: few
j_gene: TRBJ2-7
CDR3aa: CASSARGPYEQYF
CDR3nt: TGTGCCAGCAGCGCCAGGGGTCCCTACGAGCAGTACTTC

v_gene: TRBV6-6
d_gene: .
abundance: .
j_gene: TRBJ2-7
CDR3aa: CASIHDRPHTSYEQYF
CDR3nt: TGTGCCAGCATCCACGACAGGCCTCACACTTCCTACGAGCAGTACTTC

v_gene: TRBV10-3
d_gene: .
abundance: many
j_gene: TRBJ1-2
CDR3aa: CAISVGPPRGYTF
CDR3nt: TGTGCCATCAGCGTCGGGCCGCCGCGTGGCTACACCTTC

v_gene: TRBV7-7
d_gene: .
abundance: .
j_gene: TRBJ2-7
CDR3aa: CASSPFPGLSYEQYF
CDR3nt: TGTGCTAGCAGCCCCTTCCCGGGACTTTCCTACGAGCAGTACTTC

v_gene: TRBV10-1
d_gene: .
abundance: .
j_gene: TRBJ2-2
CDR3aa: CASSEAGTGELFF
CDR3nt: TGCGCCAGCAGTGAGGCAGGCACCGGGGAGCTGTTTTTT

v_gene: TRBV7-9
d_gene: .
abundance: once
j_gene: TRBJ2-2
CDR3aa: CASSYVVTGGTGELFF
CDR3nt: TGTGCCAGCAGTTACGTCGTGACAGGAGGCACCGGGGAGCTGTTTTTT

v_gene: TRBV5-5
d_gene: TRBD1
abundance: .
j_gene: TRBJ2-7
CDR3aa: CASSFWTGFYEQYF
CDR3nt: TGTGCCAGCAGCTTCTGGACAGGGTTCTACGAGCAGTACTTC

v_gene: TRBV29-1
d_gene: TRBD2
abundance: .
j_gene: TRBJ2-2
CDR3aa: CSVEDRTSGSRFNTGELFF
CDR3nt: TGCAGCGTTGAAGATAGAACTAGCGGGAGTAGGTTTAACACCGGGGAGCTGTTTTTT

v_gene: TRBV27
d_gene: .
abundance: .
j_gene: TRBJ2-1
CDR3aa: CASSDGTPDYNEQFF
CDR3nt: TGTGCCAGCAGTGACGGGACTCCGGATTACAATGAGCAGTTCTTC

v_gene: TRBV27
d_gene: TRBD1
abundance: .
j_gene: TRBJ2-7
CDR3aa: CASSFSMGQEAYEQYF
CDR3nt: TGTGCCAGCAGTTTTAGTATGGGACAGGAGGCCTACGAGCAGTACTTC

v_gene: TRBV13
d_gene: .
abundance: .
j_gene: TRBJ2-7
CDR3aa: CASSLGASYEQYF
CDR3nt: TGTGCCAGCAGCTTGGGCGCCTCCTACGAGCAGTACTTC

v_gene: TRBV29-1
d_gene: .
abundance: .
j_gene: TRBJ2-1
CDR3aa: CSAVWESYNEQFF
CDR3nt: TGCAGCGCGGTTTGGGAATCCTACAATGAGCAGTTCTTC

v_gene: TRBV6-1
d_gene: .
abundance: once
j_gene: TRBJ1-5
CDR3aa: CASSETGVWNQPQHF
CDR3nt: TGTGCCAGCAGTGAAACCGGGGTGTGGAATCAGCCCCAGCATTTT

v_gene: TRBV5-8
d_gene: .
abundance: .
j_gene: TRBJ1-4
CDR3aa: CASSLWDASEKLFF
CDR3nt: TGTGCCAGCAGCTTGTGGGACGCCTCTGAAAAACTGTTTTTT

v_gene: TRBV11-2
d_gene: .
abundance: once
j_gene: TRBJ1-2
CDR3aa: CASSLGAADGEGYTF
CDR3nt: TGTGCCAGCAGCTTAGGCGCGGCCGATGGGGAGGGCTACACCTTC

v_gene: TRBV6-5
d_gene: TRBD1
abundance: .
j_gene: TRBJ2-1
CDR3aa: CASSYSTGEYYNEQFF
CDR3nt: TGTGCCAGCAGTTACTCGACAGGGGAGTACTACAATGAGCAGTTCTTC

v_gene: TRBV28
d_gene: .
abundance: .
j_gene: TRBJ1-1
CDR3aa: CASSPFGRGYTEAFF
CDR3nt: TGTGCCAGCAGTCCCTTTGGCAGGGGCTACACTGAAGCTTTCTTT

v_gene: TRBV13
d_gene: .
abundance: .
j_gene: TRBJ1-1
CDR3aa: CASSFSLADEAFF
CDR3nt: TGTGCCAGCAGCTTTTCTTTGGCAGACGAAGCTTTCTTT

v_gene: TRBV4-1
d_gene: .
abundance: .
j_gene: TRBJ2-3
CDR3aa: CASSRLPGATDTQYF
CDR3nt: TGCGCCAGCAGCCGCCTACCGGGAGCCACCGATACGCAGTATTTT

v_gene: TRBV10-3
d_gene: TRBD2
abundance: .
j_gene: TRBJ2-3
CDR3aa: CAISEFGSGAPDTQYF
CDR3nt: TGTGCCATCAGTGAATTCGGTAGCGGGGCTCCCGATACGCAGTATTTT